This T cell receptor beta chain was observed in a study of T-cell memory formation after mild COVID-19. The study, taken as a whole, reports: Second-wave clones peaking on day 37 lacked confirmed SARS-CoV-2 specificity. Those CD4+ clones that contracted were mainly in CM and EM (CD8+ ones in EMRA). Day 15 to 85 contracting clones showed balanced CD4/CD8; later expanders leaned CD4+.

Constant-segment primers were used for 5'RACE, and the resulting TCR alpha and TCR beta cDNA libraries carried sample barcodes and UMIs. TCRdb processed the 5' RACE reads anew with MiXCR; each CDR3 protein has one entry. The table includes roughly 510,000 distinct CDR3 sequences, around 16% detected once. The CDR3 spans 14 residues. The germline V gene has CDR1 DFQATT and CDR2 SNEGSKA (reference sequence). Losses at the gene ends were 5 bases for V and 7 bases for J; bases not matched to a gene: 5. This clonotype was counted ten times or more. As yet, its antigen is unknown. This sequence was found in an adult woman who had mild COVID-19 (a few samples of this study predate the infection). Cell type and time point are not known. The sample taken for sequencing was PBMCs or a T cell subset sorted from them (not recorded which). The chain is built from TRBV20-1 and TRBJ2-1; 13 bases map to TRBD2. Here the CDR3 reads CSARRTSGRNEQFF. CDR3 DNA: TGCAGTGCTCGAAGGACTAGCGGGAGAAATGAGCAGTTCTTC.